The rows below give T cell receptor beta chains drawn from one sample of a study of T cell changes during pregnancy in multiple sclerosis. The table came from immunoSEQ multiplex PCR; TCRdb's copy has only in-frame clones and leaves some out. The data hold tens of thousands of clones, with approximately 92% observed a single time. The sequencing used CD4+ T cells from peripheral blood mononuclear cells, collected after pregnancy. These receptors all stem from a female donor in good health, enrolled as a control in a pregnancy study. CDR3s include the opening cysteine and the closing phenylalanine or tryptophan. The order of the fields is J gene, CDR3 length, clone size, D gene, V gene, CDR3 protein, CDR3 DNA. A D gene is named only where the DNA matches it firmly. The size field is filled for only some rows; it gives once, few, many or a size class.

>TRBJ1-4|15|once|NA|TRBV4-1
CASSQGAATNEKLFF
TGCGCCAGCAGCCAAGGGGCAGCAACTAATGAAAAACTGTTTTTT
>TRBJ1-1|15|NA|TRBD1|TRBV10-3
CAISASGQWNTEAFF
TGTGCCATCAGTGCCTCGGGACAGTGGAACACTGAAGCTTTCTTT
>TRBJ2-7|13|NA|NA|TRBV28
CATSMEDSYEQYF
TGTGCCACTAGTATGGAGGACTCCTACGAGCAGTACTTC
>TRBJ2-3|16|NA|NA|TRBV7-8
CASSLDGRRGTDTQYF
TGTGCCAGCAGCTTAGATGGCAGGCGGGGCACAGATACGCAGTATTTT
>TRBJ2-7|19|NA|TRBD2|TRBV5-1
CASSPVGLAGLPSLYEQYF
TGCGCCAGCAGCCCCGTGGGACTAGCGGGACTCCCCTCTCTCTACGAGCAGTACTTC
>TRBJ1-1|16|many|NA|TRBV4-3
CASSQDPWTGGLRAFF
TGCGCCAGCAGCCAAGATCCGTGGACGGGGGGTTTGCGAGCTTTCTTT
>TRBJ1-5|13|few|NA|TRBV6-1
CASSERDIQPQHF
TGTGCCAGCAGTGAGCGGGATATTCAGCCCCAGCATTTT
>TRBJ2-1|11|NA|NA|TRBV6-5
CASTQGNEQFF
TGTGCCAGCACCCAGGGTAATGAGCAGTTCTTC
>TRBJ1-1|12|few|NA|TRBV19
CANPQGRAEAFF
TGTGCCAACCCCCAGGGGCGCGCTGAAGCTTTCTTT
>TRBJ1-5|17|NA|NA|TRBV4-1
CASSQGRWRESNQPQHF
TGCGCCAGCAGCCAAGGAAGGTGGAGGGAAAGCAATCAGCCCCAGCATTTT
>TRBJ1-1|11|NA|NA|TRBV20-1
CGRTANTEAFF
TGCGGACGGACAGCTAACACTGAAGCTTTCTTT
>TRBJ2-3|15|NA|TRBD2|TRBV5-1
CASRPRGGITDTQYF
TGCGCCAGCAGACCCCGGGGGGGCATCACAGATACGCAGTATTTT
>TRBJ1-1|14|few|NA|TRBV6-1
CASSVEAMNTEAFF
TGTGCCAGCAGTGTGGAGGCCATGAACACTGAAGCTTTCTTT
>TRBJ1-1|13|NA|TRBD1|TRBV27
CASSFSGGTEAFF
TGTGCCAGCAGTTTTTCAGGGGGCACTGAAGCTTTCTTT
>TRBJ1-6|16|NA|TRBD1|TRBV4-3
CASSPSLGQVNSPLHF
TGCGCCAGCAGTCCCTCACTGGGACAGGTTAATTCACCCCTCCACTTT
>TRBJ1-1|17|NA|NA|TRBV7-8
CASSSAATLGRGTEAFF
TGTGCCAGCAGCTCAGCGGCGACTTTGGGAAGGGGCACTGAAGCTTTCTTT
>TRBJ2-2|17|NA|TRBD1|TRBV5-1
CASSLQTGGKTTGELFF
TGCGCCAGCAGCCTCCAGACAGGGGGCAAGACCACCGGGGAGCTGTTTTTT
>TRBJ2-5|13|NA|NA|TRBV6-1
CASSDTGKETQYF
TGTGCCAGCAGTGATACAGGGAAAGAGACCCAGTACTTC
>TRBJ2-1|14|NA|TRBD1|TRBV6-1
CASRGQGAFNEQFF
TGTGCCAGCAGAGGACAGGGGGCATTCAATGAGCAGTTCTTC
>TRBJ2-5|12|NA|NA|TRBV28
CATHRVEETQYF
TGTGCCACCCATCGGGTGGAGGAGACCCAGTACTTC
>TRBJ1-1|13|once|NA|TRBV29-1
CSVTGHLNTEAFF
TGCAGCGTTACGGGACATTTGAACACTGAAGCTTTCTTT
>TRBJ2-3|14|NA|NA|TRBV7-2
CASSQLYSTDTQYF
TGTGCCAGCAGCCAATTATACTCCACAGATACGCAGTATTTT
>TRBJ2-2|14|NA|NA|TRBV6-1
CASSGQGNTGELFF
TGTGCCAGCAGTGGGCAGGGTAACACCGGGGAGCTGTTTTTT
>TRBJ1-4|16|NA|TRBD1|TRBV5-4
CASSLGSTGVGEKLFF
TGTGCCAGCAGCTTGGGATCGACAGGGGTGGGCGAAAAACTGTTTTTT
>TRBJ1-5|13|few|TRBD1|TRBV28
CASSFPDRGSQHF
TGTGCCAGCAGTTTCCCGGACAGGGGGTCCCAGCATTTT
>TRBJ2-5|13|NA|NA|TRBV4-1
CASSHRAQETQYF
TGCGCCAGCAGCCACAGGGCCCAAGAGACCCAGTACTTC
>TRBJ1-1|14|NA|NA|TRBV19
CASSSQGWYTEAFF
TGTGCCAGTAGTTCACAGGGATGGTACACTGAAGCTTTCTTT
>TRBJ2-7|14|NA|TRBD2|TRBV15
CATAGGGSAYEQYF
TGTGCCACCGCGGGGGGGGGCTCCGCCTACGAGCAGTACTTC
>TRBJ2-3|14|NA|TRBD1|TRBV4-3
CASSTGQGTDTQYF
TGCGCCAGCAGCACGGGACAGGGGACAGATACGCAGTATTTT
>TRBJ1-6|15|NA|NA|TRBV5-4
CASSPGGSYNSPLHF
TGTGCCAGCAGCCCCGGGGGGTCCTATAATTCACCCCTCCACTTT
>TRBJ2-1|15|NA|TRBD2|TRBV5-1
CASSLGLAGNGEQFF
TGCGCCAGCAGCTTGGGACTAGCGGGGAATGGGGAGCAGTTCTTC
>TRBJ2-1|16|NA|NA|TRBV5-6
CASSLPGLEGPNEQFF
TGTGCCAGCAGCTTACCGGGACTCGAGGGACCTAATGAGCAGTTCTTC
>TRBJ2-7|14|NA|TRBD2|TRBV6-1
CASSVSLAAYEQYF
TGTGCCAGCAGTGTCAGTCTAGCGGCCTACGAGCAGTACTTC
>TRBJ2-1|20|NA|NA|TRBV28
CASNHLEGGLRREFHNEQFF
TGTGCCAGCAACCACTTGGAGGGGGGGCTAAGGCGGGAGTTCCACAATGAGCAGTTCTTC
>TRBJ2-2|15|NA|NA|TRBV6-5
CASSIYGLNTGELFF
TGTGCCAGCAGTATCTATGGTTTAAACACCGGGGAGCTGTTTTTT
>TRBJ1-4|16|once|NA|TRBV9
CASSAYEGQAGEKLFF
TGTGCCAGCAGCGCTTACGAAGGACAAGCGGGTGAAAAACTGTTTTTT
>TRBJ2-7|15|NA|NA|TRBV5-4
CASSLEGGGASEQYF
TGTGCCAGCAGCTTGGAAGGTGGGGGGGCTTCCGAGCAGTACTTC
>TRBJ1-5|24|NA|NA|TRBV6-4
CASSDSLQGPVGPLVGSSNQPQHF
TGTGCCAGCAGTGACTCGCTACAGGGACCCGTCGGACCGCTTGTAGGGAGTAGCAATCAGCCCCAGCATTTT
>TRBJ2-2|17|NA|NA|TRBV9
CASSVGQGSSRTGELFF
TGTGCCAGCAGCGTAGGCCAGGGGTCCAGTCGGACCGGGGAGCTGTTTTTT
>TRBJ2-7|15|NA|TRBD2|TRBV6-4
CASRTGEGLSYEQYF
TGTGCCAGCAGGACCGGGGAGGGACTCTCCTACGAGCAGTACTTC
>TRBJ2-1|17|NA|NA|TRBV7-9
CASSLGDWTKLDNEQFF
TGTGCCAGCAGCTTAGGAGATTGGACTAAATTAGACAATGAGCAGTTCTTC
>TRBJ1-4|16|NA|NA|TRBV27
CASSSSVTATNEKLFF
TGTGCCAGCAGTTCCAGTGTGACTGCAACTAATGAAAAACTGTTTTTT